The 8 T cell receptor beta chains below come from one sample, sequenced in a study of T cell repertoires in cytomegalovirus infection. For these receptors, no antigen is known. TCRdb re-called the reads with MiXCR, one entry per CDR3 protein. The profile shows 900,000 to 950,000 distinct CDR3 sequences, roughly 30% of them singletons. The source was cultured CD8+ T cells from PBMCs, collected from culture after CMV antigen stimulation. All receptors derive from a human donor in good health (CMV status not recorded). Some clones in this sample may be carry-over from other donors' samples.

In this sample, this clonotype turned up a few times. This rearrangement joins TRBV19 to TRBJ1-1; D unresolved. Germline assignment: CDR1 LNHDA and CDR2 SQIVND (reference sequence). V dropped 6 bases and J dropped 0 bases, with 8 bases sitting between them. The CDR3 consists of 13 residues. The CDR3 coding sequence is TGTGCCAGTAGCCGCAGCCTGAACACTGAAGCTTTCTTT. Amino acid sequence: CASSRSLNTEAFF.

The rearrangement links TRBV15 to TRBJ1-1; D possibly corresponds to TRBD1 (6 bases). Looked up from germline, CDR1 is LNHNV and CDR2 is YYDKDF (reference sequence). The ends were cut back, 2 bases at V and 3 bases at J, with 16 bases in the middle. The CDR3 contains 16 residues. CDR3 sequence reads: CATSRPPWTVDTEAFF. The CDR3, as DNA: TGTGCCACCAGCAGACCCCCTTGGACAGTCGACACTGAAGCTTTCTTT.

In this sample, this clonotype turned up a few times. V is TRBV10-3 and J is TRBJ2-6, with 8 bases matching TRBD1. Germline trimming cut 0 bases from V and 7 bases from J; bases unmatched to any gene: 17. Germline CDR1 is ENHRY and CDR2 is SYGVKD. CDR3 length: 20 residues. The CDR3 loop reads CAISESKGISQGARANVLTF. Here the CDR3 DNA reads TGTGCCATCAGTGAGTCGAAGGGTATCAGTCAGGGGGCACGAGCCAACGTCCTGACTTTC.

This clonotype was seen ten or more times. The chain has TRBV7-9 and TRBJ2-2, with 9 nucleotides matching TRBD2. V was pared by 6 bases and J by 4 bases, with 12 bases of the junction left unmatched. The germline gives CDR1 SEHNR, CDR2 FQNEAQ (reference sequence). There are 17 residues in the CDR3. Here the CDR3 reads CASSHSGGGAFTGELFF. CDR3 sequence (DNA): TGTGCCAGCAGTCACTCCGGCGGGGGGGCGTTCACCGGGGAGCTGTTTTTT.

V is TRBV6-5 and J is TRBJ1-1, with TRBD1 as a possible D gene (5 bases). Trimming shortened V by 5 bases and J by 1 base, and 11 bases separated the two germline ends. This CDR3 has 14 residues. CDR1 is MNHEY and CDR2 is SVGAGI in the germline V gene. CDR3: CASSIGAPNTEAFF. The CDR3, as DNA: TGTGCCAGCAGTATCGGGGCTCCGAACACTGAAGCTTTCTTT.

This clonotype appeared many times. V and J are TRBV28 and TRBJ2-5; no clear D gene. Between the trimmed V and J ends, which lost 4 bases and 5 bases, there was a span of 17 bases. Looked up from germline, CDR1 is MDHEN and CDR2 is SYDVKM. This CDR3 contains 15 residues. This CDR3 reads CASSSPWVGLETQYF. In DNA form, the CDR3 reads TGTGCCAGCAGTTCCCCGTGGGTTGGGTTGGAGACCCAGTACTTC.

The rearrangement links TRBV27 to TRBJ2-2, with a possible D match to TRBD1 (6 bases). Trimming cost V 4 bases and J 7 bases, with 13 bases left between them. This CDR3 contains 14 residues. The germline gives CDR1 MNHEY, CDR2 SMNVEV (reference sequence). The CDR3 loop reads CASSSNRVDGELFF. In DNA, the CDR3 is TGTGCCAGCAGTTCCAACAGGGTGGACGGGGAGCTGTTTTTT.

This rearrangement joins TRBV4-3 to TRBJ1-4; D may be TRBD1 (5 bases). Germline lookup yields CDR1 LGHNA and CDR2 YSLEER. This CDR3 comprises 16 residues. V was pared by 0 bases and J by 5 bases, with 13 bases between. CDR3: CASSQDPGRGNEKLFF. DNA for the CDR3: TGCGCCAGCAGCCAAGATCCGGGTCGGGGGAATGAAAAACTGTTTTTT.